The 12 T cell receptor beta chains listed next were all sequenced from one sample in a study of Ad26.COV2.S vaccination and SARS-CoV-2 variants. The protocol was immunoSEQ multiplex PCR, while the TCRdb copy is restricted to in-frame clones and leaves out a portion. Among about 380,000 clones listed, roughly 80% were seen once. As for treatment: roughly 20 received Ad26.COV2.S at low or high dose, single or two shots; five or six received placebo; per-sample allocation not given. The study sampled participants on day 63 after the first vaccine or placebo injection. The material sequenced was peripheral blood, taken in a trial of Ad26.COV2.S vaccine versus placebo. The receptors stem from a person aged 18 to 59 who received the Ad26.COV2.S COVID-19 vaccine or a placebo.

This rearrangement joins TRBV11-2 to TRBJ1-2; possibly TRBD1 for D (6 bases). V lost 6 bases and J lost 4, with 12 bases in between. CDR1 and CDR2 (germline): SGHAT, FQNNGV. The CDR3 has 13 amino acids. The CDR3 reads CASSPTGSYGYTF. CDR3 in DNA: TGTGCCAGCAGTCCAACAGGGAGCTATGGCTACACCTTC.

The chain recombines TRBV11-3 with TRBJ2-7, with 7 bases aligning to TRBD2. The CDR3 has 15 amino acids. Germline CDR1 reads SGHNT; CDR2 reads YENEEA. V lost 4 bases, J lost 7 bases, and 13 bases stayed unmatched. CDR3 nucleotide sequence: TGTGCCAGCAGCTCGCCCGGGACTACCTACTTGGAGCAGTACTTC. Its protein product is CASSSPGTTYLEQYF.

The chain employs TRBV11-2 and TRBJ2-4; weak D call: TRBD1 (6 bases). V was shortened by 1 base and J by 9 bases, with 10 bases between the two germline ends. Per the germline V gene, CDR1 is SGHAT and CDR2 is FQNNGV. The CDR3 extends over 13 amino acids. CDR3 loop: CASSLGTELIQYF. Here the CDR3 DNA reads TGTGCCAGCAGCTTAGGGACAGAGCTCATTCAGTACTTC. The full variable domain, rest sourced from reference TRBV11-2 and TRBJ2-4, is EAGVAQSPRYKIIEKRQSVAFWCNPISGHATLYWYQQILGQGPKLLIQFQNNGVVDDSQLPKDRFSAERLKGVDSTLKIQPAKLEDSAVYLCASSLGTELIQYFGAGTRLSVL.

This clone was seen a few times. The chain couples TRBV19 to TRBJ1-6; perhaps TRBD1 as D (5 bases). The V end was cut by 5 bases, the J end by 7 bases, with 12 bases between. This CDR3 region has 14 residues. Germline V gives CDR1 LNHDA, CDR2 SQIVND (reference sequence). The CDR3 DNA follows: TGTGCCAGTAGTCTGGGACTGATCAATTCACCCCTCCACTTT. Protein product: CASSLGLINSPLHF.

This clone was detected only a few times. The V and J genes are TRBV4-3 and TRBJ1-3, with unresolved D. The CDR3 has 15 residues. V lost 1 base to trimming and J lost 0 bases, with 7 bases between them. CDR1 and CDR2 (germline): LGHNA, YSLEER. Here the CDR3 reads CASSQAFFSGNTIYF. CDR3 DNA: TGCGCCAGCAGCCAAGCGTTTTTCTCTGGAAACACCATATATTTT.

In this sample, this clone turned up a few times. The chain joins TRBV2 to TRBJ1-6, with D maybe TRBD1 (5 bases). Trimming removed 7 bases at V and 7 bases at J, with 14 bases between. Germline values: CDR1 SNHLY, CDR2 FYNNEI. CDR3 length equals 14 residues. In nucleotides, the CDR3 is TGTGCCAGCATCGGGCAGGGATACAATTCACCCCTCCACTTT. Translating gives CASIGQGYNSPLHF.

The V and J genes are TRBV5-6 and TRBJ2-7; D is uncertain. Germline CDR1 and CDR2: SGHDT and YYEEEE. The CDR3 contains 11 residues. The V end was cut by 7 bases, the J end by 3 bases, with 8 bases between. Here the CDR3 DNA reads TGTGCCAGCTCGGACCGCTACGAGCAGTACTTC. Translation gives CASSDRYEQYF.

The V call is TRBV6-4, the J call TRBJ1-6; possibly TRBD1 for D (5 bases). CDR3 length: 16 amino acids. Germline CDR1 MRHNA, CDR2 SNTAGT. V shed 6 bases and J shed 12 bases, with 24 bases lying between them. The CDR3 DNA reads TGTGCCAGCAGCTACAAACTTCAGGGCCGGGGGAGACCCCTCCACTTT. Its protein is CASSYKLQGRGRPLHF.

This clone has more than one count but fewer than ten. V and J are TRBV5-4 and TRBJ1-1, with D perhaps TRBD1 (6 bases). This CDR3 contains 14 residues. V gave up 4 bases and J gave up 6 bases, with 16 bases separating them. The germline CDR1 and CDR2 sequences are SGHNT and YYREEE (reference sequence). The CDR3 sequence is CASSPPRGVPEAFF. The CDR3 bases are TGTGCCAGCAGCCCACCAAGGGGGGTCCCTGAAGCTTTCTTT.

The chain is built from TRBV27 and TRBJ2-7, with a tentative D call TRBD2 (5 bases). The V gene lost 0 bases and the J gene lost 6 bases, with 12 bases spanning the gap. Looked up from germline, CDR1 is MNHEY and CDR2 is SMNVEV (reference sequence). The CDR3 is 14 amino acids. CDR3 sequence: CASSLSPNEGEQYF. The CDR3 DNA reads TGTGCCAGCAGTTTATCCCCGAATGAGGGCGAGCAGTACTTC.

The chain couples TRBV12-5 to TRBJ1-2; tentatively, D is TRBD1 (6 bases). Deletions cut 6 bases from V and 8 bases from J, with 16 bases between. Germline CDR1 LGHNT, CDR2 FRNRAP. This CDR3 region has 13 residues. The CDR3 loop reads CASGIQGWRGYTF. CDR3 DNA sequence: TGTGCTAGTGGGATCCAGGGGTGGCGAGGCTACACCTTC.

This rearrangement joins TRBV10-1 to TRBJ2-7, with a weak D call TRBD2 (6 bases). In germline, CDR1 is WNHNN, CDR2 SYGVQD (reference sequence). The V end was cut by 3 bases, the J end by 4 bases, with 10 bases between. The CDR3 loop spans 13 amino acids. The CDR3 sequence: CASSDGGFYEQYF. For the CDR3, the DNA is TGCGCCAGCAGTGACGGGGGATTTTACGAGCAGTACTTC.